This TCR beta chain was retrieved from a study of T cell responses to AZD1222 COVID-19 vaccine (dated by TCRdb to the early 2020s). Notes on the research overall: AZD1222 recipients given second doses at about 4 weeks or at about 12 weeks were pooled, since spike-specific TCR depth and breadth were not found to differ between the two schedules. A total of 233 trial participants underwent TCR sequencing, of whom approximately 200 had received two doses of AZD1222 and approximately 25 had received two doses of the MenACWY control vaccine. Enrollment into the trials was organized by age into subgroups of 18-55, 56-69 and 70-plus years, and those subgroups contained approximately 160, 26 and 62 TCR-sequenced participants, respectively. Points the paper makes about the study in general: No day 14 peak-response samples were available, so repertoires were characterized only after the peak T cell response. Spike-specific TCR breadth and depth rose significantly after two AZD1222 doses compared with day 0 and with MenACWY recipients. The vaccine-associated CD4 TCRs covered the entire spike protein, and the dominant responses fell in regions 160-218 and 743-854. Most participants were white British and females outnumbered males, and the authors suggested that clonal diversity may have been underestimated. The 56-69-year group was small, and its depth increase did not reach significance, likely because of low power. Conclusions about previously exposed vaccinees are limited because only 5 or 6 AZD1222 recipients were SARS-CoV-2 seropositive at baseline. Reportedly, almost half of the unique spike-specific TCRs recognized epitopes lying outside the regions that are mutated in the B.1.351 and B.1.1.7 variants.

The CDR3 regions of human TCRbeta chains were analyzed by immunosequencing. From the authors' description of their analysis: Repertoire TCRs were matched against a reference library of SARS-CoV-2-specific TCRs generated with the MIRA antigen-specificity platform. Breadth was defined as the fraction of unique TCRs that were SARS-CoV-2-associated. Depth was defined as the fraction of total T cells that were SARS-CoV-2-associated. Using the MIRA data, every spike-specific TCR was mapped to the spike region that the TCR reacted to and assigned to either a CD4 or a CD8 class. Log10-transformed breadth and depth values were compared by one-way ANOVA with Sidak's multiple comparisons tests. This is the immuneACCESS table as TCRdb keeps it, with only in-frame sequences that have V and J called. A part of the clones is gone; compared with another copy, unresolved V genes explain less than half, and the rest is unexplained. Clone size and V and J calls were adopted from that table, with D and trimming inferred from the DNA. Present in this sample are about 120,000 clones, roughly 90% of which were seen just once. The ten largest make up 14% of the sample.

The sample's time point label, in plain terms: baseline before first vaccination. The vaccinee samples were drawn from two UK trials, COV001 and COV002, one of which was a single-blind randomized controlled phase 2/3 trial testing AZD1222 (ChAdOx1 nCoV-19) in healthy adults. Trial participant PBMC samples were collected at day 0 and day 28 after the second dose for TCRbeta chain sequencing. A word on this clone: The antigen it binds to is not known. No per-base quality is available; no much larger clone lies one base away.

Sequencing was performed on peripheral blood, taken on day 0 of AZD1222 vaccination. This clonotype was sampled from an adult in good health.

The CDR3 is CASSQGRGLAGVYEQYF. The DNA sequence is TGTGCCAGCAGCCAAGGTCGGGGACTAGCGGGAGTCTACGAGCAGTACTTC. The V gene is TRBV3-1 (or the pseudogene TRBV3-2) and the J gene is TRBJ2-7; 14 nucleotides in the junction match TRBD2. CDR1 and CDR2, looked up from the germline V gene (reference sequence), are LGHDT and YNNKEL. The CDR3 has 17 amino acids, counting the end cysteine and phenylalanine. The only DNA kept is the CDR3, 51 bases in frame from the first base. V trim: 1 base; J trim: 3 bases; unmatched bases: 5.